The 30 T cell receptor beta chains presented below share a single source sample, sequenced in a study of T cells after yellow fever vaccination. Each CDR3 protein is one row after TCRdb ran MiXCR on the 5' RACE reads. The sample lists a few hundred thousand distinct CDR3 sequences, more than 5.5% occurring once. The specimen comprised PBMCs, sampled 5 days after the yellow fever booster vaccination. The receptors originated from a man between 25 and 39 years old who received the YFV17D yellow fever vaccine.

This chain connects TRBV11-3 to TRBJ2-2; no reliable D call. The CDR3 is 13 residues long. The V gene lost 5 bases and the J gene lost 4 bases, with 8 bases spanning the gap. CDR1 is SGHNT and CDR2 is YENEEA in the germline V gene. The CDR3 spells CASSARPTGELFF. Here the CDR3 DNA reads TGTGCCAGCAGCGCACGACCCACCGGGGAGCTGTTTTTT.

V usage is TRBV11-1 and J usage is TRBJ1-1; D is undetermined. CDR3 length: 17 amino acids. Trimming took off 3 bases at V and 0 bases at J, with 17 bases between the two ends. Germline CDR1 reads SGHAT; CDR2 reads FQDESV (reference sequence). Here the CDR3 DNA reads TGTGCCAGCAGCTTTTTATCAGGAGCGACGATGAACACTGAAGCTTTCTTT. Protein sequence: CASSFLSGATMNTEAFF.

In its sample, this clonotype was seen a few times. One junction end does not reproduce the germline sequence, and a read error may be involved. The CDR3 DNA sequence: TGCAGCATCTCGCGGGGTTTCACTGAAGTTTTCTTT. It translates to CSISRGFTEVFF. This sequence joins TRBV29-1 and TRBJ1-1; D is undetermined. The CDR3 spans 12 residues. Germline V gene sequence: CDR1 SQVTM, CDR2 ANQGSEA.

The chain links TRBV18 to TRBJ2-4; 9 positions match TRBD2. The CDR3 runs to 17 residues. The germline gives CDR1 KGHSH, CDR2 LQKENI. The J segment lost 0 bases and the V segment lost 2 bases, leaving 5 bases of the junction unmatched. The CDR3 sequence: CASSPSTSGLAKNIQYF. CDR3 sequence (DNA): TGTGCCAGCTCACCAAGCACTAGCGGGCTAGCCAAAAACATTCAGTACTTC.

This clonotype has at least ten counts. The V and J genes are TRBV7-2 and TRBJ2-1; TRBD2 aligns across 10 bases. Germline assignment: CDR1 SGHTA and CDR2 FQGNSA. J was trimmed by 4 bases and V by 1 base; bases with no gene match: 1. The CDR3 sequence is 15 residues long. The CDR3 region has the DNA TGTGCCAGCAGCTTAGTAGCGGGAGGATACAATGAGCAGTTCTTC. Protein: CASSLVAGGYNEQFF.

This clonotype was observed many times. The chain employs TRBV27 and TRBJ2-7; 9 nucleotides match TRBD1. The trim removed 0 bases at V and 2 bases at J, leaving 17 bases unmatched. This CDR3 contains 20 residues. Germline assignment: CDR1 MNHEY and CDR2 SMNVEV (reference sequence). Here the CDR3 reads CASSLSGDREPWGMPYEQYF. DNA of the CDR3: TGTGCCAGCAGTTTATCCGGGGACAGGGAGCCATGGGGGATGCCCTACGAGCAGTACTTC.

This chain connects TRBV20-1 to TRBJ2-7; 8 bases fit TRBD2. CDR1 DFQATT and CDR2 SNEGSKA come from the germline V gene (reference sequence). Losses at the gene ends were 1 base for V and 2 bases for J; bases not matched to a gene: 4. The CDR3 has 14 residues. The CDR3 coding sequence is TGCAGTGCTAGAGTTAGCGGGGACCCCTACGAGCAGTACTTC. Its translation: CSARVSGDPYEQYF.

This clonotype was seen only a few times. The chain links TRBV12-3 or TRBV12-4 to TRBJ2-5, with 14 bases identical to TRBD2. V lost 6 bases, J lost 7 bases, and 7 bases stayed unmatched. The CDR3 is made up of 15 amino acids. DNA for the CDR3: TGTGCCAGCAGCCCCGGGACTAGCGGGAGCTGGACCCAGTACTTC. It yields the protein CASSPGTSGSWTQYF.

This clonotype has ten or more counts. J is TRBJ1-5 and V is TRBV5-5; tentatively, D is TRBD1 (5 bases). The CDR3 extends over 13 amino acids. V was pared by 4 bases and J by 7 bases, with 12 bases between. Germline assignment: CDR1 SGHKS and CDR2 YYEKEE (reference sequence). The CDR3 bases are TGTGCCAGCAGCGCCTCCGGGGACCAGCCCCAGCATTTT. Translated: CASSASGDQPQHF.

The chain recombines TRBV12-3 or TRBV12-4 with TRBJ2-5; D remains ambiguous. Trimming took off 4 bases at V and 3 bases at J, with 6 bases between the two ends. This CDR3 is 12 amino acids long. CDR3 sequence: CASSWGKETQYF. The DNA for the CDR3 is TGTGCCAGCAGTTGGGGAAAAGAGACCCAGTACTTC.

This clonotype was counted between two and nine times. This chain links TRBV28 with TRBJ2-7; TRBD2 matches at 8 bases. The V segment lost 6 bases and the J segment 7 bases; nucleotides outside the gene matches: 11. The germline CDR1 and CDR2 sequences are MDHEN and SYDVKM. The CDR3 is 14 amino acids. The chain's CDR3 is CASSSRGGPREQYF. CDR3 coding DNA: TGTGCCAGCAGCTCACGGGGGGGGCCCAGGGAGCAGTACTTC.

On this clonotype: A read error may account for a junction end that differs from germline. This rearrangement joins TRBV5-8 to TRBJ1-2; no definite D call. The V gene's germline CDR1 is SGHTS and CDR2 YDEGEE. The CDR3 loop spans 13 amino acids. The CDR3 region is CAISFGLNYGYTF. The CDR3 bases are TGTGCCATCAGCTTCGGGCTGAACTATGGCTACACCTTC. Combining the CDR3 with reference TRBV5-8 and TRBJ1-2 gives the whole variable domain EAGVTQSPTHLIKTRGQQATLRCSPISGHTSVYWYQQALGLGLQFLLWYDEGEERNRGNFPPRFSGRQFPNYSSELNVNALELEDSALYLCAISFGLNYGYTFGSGTRLTVV.

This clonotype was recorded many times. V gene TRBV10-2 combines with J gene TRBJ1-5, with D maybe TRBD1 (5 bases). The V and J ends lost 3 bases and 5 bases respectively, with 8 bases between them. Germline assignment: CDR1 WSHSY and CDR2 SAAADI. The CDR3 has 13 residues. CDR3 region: CASSDTRDQPQHF. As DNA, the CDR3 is TGCGCCAGCAGTGACACCAGGGATCAGCCCCAGCATTTT.

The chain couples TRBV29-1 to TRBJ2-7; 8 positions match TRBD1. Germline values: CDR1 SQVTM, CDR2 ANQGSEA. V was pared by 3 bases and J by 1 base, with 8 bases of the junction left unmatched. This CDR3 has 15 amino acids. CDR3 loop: CSVEDMRTGSYEQYF. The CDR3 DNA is TGCAGCGTTGAGGATATGCGGACAGGGTCCTACGAGCAGTACTTC.

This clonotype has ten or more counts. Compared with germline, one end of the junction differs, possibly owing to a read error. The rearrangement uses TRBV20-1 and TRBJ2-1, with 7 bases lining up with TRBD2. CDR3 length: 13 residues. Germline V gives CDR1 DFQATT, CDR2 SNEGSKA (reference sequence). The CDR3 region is CSARAGYRNEQFF. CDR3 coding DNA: TGCAGTGCGAGAGCGGGATATCGCAATGAGCAGTTCTTC.

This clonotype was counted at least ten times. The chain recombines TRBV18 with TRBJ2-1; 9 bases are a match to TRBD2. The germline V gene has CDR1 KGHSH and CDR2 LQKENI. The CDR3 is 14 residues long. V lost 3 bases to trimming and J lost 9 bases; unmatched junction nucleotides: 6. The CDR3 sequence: CASSPGGRAVEQFF. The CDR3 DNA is TGTGCCAGCTCACCGGGCGGGAGGGCCGTTGAGCAGTTCTTC.

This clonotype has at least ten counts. The CDR3 DNA reads as TGCGCCAGCAGCTTGGAGGCAGGAAAAACCTTGTACAATGAGCAGTTCTTC. Translating it yields CASSLEAGKTLYNEQFF. The chain links TRBV5-1 to TRBJ2-1, with no clear D. This CDR3 comprises 17 residues. Trimming cost V 0 bases and J 4 bases, with 17 bases left between them. Germline V lookup: CDR1 SGHRS, CDR2 YFSETQ.

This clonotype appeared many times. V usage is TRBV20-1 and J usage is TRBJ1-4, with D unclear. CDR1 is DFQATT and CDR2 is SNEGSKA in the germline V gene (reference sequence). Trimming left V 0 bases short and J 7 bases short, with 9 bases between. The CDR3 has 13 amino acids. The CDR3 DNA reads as TGCAGTGCTAGAGATACTTGGGCTGAAAAACTGTTTTTT. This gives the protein CSARDTWAEKLFF.

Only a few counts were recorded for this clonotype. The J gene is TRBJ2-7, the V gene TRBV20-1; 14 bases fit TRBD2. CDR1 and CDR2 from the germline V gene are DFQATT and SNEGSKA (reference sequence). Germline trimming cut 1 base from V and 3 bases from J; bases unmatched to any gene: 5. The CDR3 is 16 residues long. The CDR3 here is CSARGLAGGTFYEQYF. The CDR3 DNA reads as TGCAGTGCTAGAGGACTAGCGGGAGGGACGTTCTACGAGCAGTACTTC.

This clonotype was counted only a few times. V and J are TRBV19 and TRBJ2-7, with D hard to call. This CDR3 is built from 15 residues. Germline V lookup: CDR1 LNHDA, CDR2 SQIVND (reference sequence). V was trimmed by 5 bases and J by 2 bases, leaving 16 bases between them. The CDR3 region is CASSLDQRNAYEQYF. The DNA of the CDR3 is TGTGCCAGTAGTCTGGACCAACGTAATGCCTACGAGCAGTACTTC.

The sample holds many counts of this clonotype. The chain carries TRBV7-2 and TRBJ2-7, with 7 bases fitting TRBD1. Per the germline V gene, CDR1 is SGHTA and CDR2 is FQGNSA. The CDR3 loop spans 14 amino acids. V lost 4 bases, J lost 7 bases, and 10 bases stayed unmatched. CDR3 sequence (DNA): TGTGCCAGCAGCTCACGGGACAGATCTGAAGAGCAGTACTTC. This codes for CASSSRDRSEEQYF.

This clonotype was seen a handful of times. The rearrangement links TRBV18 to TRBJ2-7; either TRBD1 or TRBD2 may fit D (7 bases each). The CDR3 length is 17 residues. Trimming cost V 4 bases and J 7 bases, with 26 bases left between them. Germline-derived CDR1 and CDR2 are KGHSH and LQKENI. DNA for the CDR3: TGTGCCAGCTCACGAACACAGGGGCTGGCGGGAGATCGGGAGCAGTACTTC. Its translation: CASSRTQGLAGDREQYF.

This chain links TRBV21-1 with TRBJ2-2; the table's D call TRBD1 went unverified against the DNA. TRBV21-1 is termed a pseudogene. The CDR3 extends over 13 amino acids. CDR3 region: CAGQQGAIGELFF. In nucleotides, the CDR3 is TGTGCCGGCCAACAGGGGGCAATCGGGGAGCTGTTTTTT.

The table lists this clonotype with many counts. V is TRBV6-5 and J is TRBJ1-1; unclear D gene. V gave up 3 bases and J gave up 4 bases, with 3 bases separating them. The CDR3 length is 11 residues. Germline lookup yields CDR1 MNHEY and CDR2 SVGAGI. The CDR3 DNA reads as TGTGCCAGCAGTTATGGCACTGAAGCTTTCTTT. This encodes CASSYGTEAFF.

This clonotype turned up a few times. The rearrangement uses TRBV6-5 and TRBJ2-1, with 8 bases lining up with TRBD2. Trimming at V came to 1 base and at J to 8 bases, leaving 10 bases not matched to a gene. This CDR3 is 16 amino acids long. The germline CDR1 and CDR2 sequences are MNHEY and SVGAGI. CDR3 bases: TGTGCCAGCAGTTACTTGATAGCGGGGCGATACGATGAGCAGTTCTTC. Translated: CASSYLIAGRYDEQFF.

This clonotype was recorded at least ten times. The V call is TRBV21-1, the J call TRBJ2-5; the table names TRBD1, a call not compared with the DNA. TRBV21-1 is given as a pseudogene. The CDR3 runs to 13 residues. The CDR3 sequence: CHPPGGGQETQYF. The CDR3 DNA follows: TGTCACCCGCCAGGGGGCGGCCAAGAGACCCAGTACTTC.

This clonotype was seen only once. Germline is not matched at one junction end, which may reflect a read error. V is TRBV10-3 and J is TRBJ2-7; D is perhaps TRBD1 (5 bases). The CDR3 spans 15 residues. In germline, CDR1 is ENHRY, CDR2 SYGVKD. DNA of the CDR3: TGTGCCATCAGTGAGTCTACAGGAGCTAGATACGTGCAGTACTTC. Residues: CAISESTGARYVQYF.

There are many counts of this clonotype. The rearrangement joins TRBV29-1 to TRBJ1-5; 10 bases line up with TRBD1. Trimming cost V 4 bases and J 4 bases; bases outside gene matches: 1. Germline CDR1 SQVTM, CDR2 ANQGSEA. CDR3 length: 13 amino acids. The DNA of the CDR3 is TGCAGCGTTGGGACAGGGGGGAATCAGCCCCAGCATTTT. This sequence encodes CSVGTGGNQPQHF.

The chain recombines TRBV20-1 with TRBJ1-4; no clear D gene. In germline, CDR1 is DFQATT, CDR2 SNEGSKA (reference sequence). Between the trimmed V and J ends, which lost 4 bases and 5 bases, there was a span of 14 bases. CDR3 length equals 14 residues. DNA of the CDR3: TGCAGTGCTATTATTGCGGCACAGAATGAAAAACTGTTTTTT. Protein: CSAIIAAQNEKLFF.

This CDR3 reads CSARVTAGLRQFF. CDR3 bases: TGCAGTGCTAGAGTCACAGCGGGCCTGAGGCAGTTCTTC. The chain couples TRBV20-1 to TRBJ2-1; D is perhaps TRBD2 (6 bases). This CDR3 contains 13 residues. Germline V gives CDR1 DFQATT, CDR2 SNEGSKA (reference sequence). V was trimmed by 1 base and J by 12 bases, leaving 16 bases between them.